This T cell receptor (beta chain) stems from a study of T cell responses to AZD1222 COVID-19 vaccine. General study findings and limits: At study baseline, merely roughly 6 AZD1222 recipients were seropositive. Repertoires were sampled only after the peak T cell response. Clonal diversity may have been underestimated in mostly white British donors.

The CDR3 has 14 amino acids. Trimming shortened V by 6 bases and J by 3 bases, and 12 bases separated the two germline ends. CDR1 and CDR2 from the germline V gene are MNHEY and SVGAGI. Only in-frame clones appear in the TCRdb table, and some are missing; sequencing was by immunoSEQ multiplex PCR. Of roughly 92,000 clones in the sample, about 89% were seen once. In its sample, this clone was seen a few times. The antigen remains undetermined. Researchers grouped second doses given at about 4 or about 12 weeks into one pool. This specimen consisted of peripheral blood, obtained 28 days after the second AZD1222 dose. The chain employs TRBV6-5 and TRBJ1-3; D is uncertain. The sequence came from an adult who received the AZD1222 COVID-19 vaccine. DNA for the CDR3: TGTGCCAGCAGAACTGGGCATTATGGAAACACCATATATTTT. As protein: CASRTGHYGNTIYF.